What follows is one TCR beta chain and its context. Its antigen is not known. The study drew the donors from its 120-subject validation cohort, separate from the roughly 700-subject first cohort. The data were taken from a study of cytomegalovirus exposure and HLA in healthy donors. Overall study findings and caveats: Reports showed the classifier diagnosing cytomegalovirus status with high specificity and sensitivity.

Produced via immunoSEQ multiplex PCR; TCRdb's table is partial and in-frame only. Here the sample spans about 140,000 clones, 85% to 90% being singletons. The ends were cut back, 0 bases at V and 4 bases at J, with 10 bases in the middle. Germline V lookup: CDR1 SGHTA, CDR2 FQGNSA. CDR3 length: 14 amino acids. The sequence was collected from a young man in good health and CMV-seronegative. Sequencing was done on a sample of PBMCs. The chain combines TRBV7-2 with TRBJ2-7; tentative D call: TRBD2 (5 bases). CDR3 sequence reads: CASSLAGLAYEQYF. The CDR3 nucleotides are TGTGCCAGCAGCTTAGCTGGTCTAGCTTACGAGCAGTACTTC.